These T cell receptor beta chains were read from a single sample in a study of T cell repertoires in cytomegalovirus infection. These receptors' targets are unknown. MiXCR, run by TCRdb on the reads, gives a single entry per CDR3 protein. This table has around 500,000 distinct CDR3 sequences, roughly 46% appearing once. The specimen comprised cultured PBMCs, sampled from culture after CMV antigen stimulation. These receptors came from a human donor in good health (CMV status not recorded). Some clones in this sample may be carry-over from other donors' samples. Both conserved end residues are part of each CDR3. D genes are given only for firm matches. Clone size is stated in some rows and not others, as once, few, many or a class when expanded.

abundance,v_gene,j_gene,d_gene,CDR3nt,CDR3aa
few,TRBV20-1,TRBJ1-5,-,TGCAGTGCTAGTCCAGGGGACCAGCCCCAGCATTTT,CSASPGDQPQHF
-,TRBV20-1,TRBJ1-2,-,TGCAGTGCTAGGCAAAGCGGGGCCTATGGCTACACCTTC,CSARQSGAYGYTF
few,TRBV6-5,TRBJ1-1,-,TGTGCCAGCAGACGGGACGGGAACACTGAAGCTTTCTTT,CASRRDGNTEAFF
-,TRBV7-9,TRBJ2-5,-,TGTGCCAGCAGCTTTGCAGGGAAGGAGACCCAGTACTTC,CASSFAGKETQYF
-,TRBV12-3/TRBV12-4,TRBJ1-6,-,TGTGCCAGCAGTTTGGAGCGGTCCTATAATTCACCCCTCCACTTT,CASSLERSYNSPLHF
-,TRBV7-2,TRBJ2-3,TRBD2,TGTGCCAGCAGCTGGGGGGGTGCAGATACGCAGTATTTT,CASSWGGADTQYF
-,TRBV7-2,TRBJ2-1,-,TGTGCCAGCAGCTTATTCACGGGCTACAATGAGCAGTTCTTC,CASSLFTGYNEQFF
few,TRBV7-2,TRBJ1-2,-,TGTGCCAGCAGCTTAGTGGGGGCAGGGGCCTTTGGCTACACCTTC,CASSLVGAGAFGYTF
-,TRBV7-2,TRBJ2-5,TRBD2,TGTGCCAGCAGCTCGCCACCGGGACTACTCCAAGAGACCCAGTACTTC,CASSSPPGLLQETQYF
-,TRBV24-1,TRBJ1-1,TRBD1,TGTGCCACCAGTGATTCGGGAAGGGGGCGAGTTGAAGCTTTCTTT,CATSDSGRGRVEAFF
many,TRBV7-2,TRBJ1-1,-,TGTGCCAGCAGCTTAGCGCCGGGACGGGGCACTGAAGCTTTCTTT,CASSLAPGRGTEAFF
-,TRBV10-3,TRBJ1-2,TRBD1,TGTGCCATCAGTGAGGCGGACAGGGGAGACTATGGCTACACCTTC,CAISEADRGDYGYTF
few,TRBV6-6,TRBJ2-4,TRBD1,TGTGCCAGCAGTTCCGGACAGGTTGTAGCCAAAAACATTCAGTACTTC,CASSSGQVVAKNIQYF
few,TRBV10-3,TRBJ1-3,-,TGTGCCATCAGCCCCCAGGGTTTCTCTGGAAACACCATATATTTT,CAISPQGFSGNTIYF
-,TRBV7-8,TRBJ1-5,-,TGTGCCAGCAGCTTAGGGGGGAAAGATCAGCCCCAGCATTTT,CASSLGGKDQPQHF
-,TRBV7-9,TRBJ1-5,-,TGTGCCAGCAGCTTAGACCAGGGACCGCATCAGCCCCAGCATTTT,CASSLDQGPHQPQHF
-,TRBV7-8,TRBJ2-3,-,TGTGCCAGCAGCTTTCACCGGGTCACAGATACGCAGTATTTT,CASSFHRVTDTQYF
few,TRBV20-1,TRBJ2-1,TRBD2,TGCAGTGCTAGGAGAGCTAGCGGGCCTAATGAGCAGTTCTTC,CSARRASGPNEQFF
-,TRBV28,TRBJ2-7,TRBD2,TGTGCCAGCAGTTCCCTGGGTATGGCGGGGGGGCCGAACGAGCAGTACTTC,CASSSLGMAGGPNEQYF
few,TRBV7-9,TRBJ2-7,-,TGTGCCAGCAGCGCCACAGGTTATATGGCCTACGAGCAGTACTTC,CASSATGYMAYEQYF
-,TRBV27,TRBJ1-1,-,TGTGCCAGCAGGCCTGGGGGGGGGGGTGAAGCTTTCTTT,CASRPGGGGEAFF
-,TRBV2,TRBJ2-7,-,TGTGCCAGCAGTGAACAGGGAGAGCGATACGAGCAGTACTTC,CASSEQGERYEQYF
-,TRBV6-1,TRBJ2-7,TRBD2,TGTGCCAGCCGACTAGCGGACTCAACCTACGAGCAGTACTTC,CASRLADSTYEQYF
few,TRBV6-5,TRBJ1-4,TRBD1,TGTGCCAGCAGTCCCCTTACAGGGGGATTAATTAATGAAAAACTGTTTTTT,CASSPLTGGLINEKLFF
few,TRBV6-2/TRBV6-3,TRBJ2-1,-,TGTGCCAGCAGTTACGCTAGGGATGAGCAGTTCTTC,CASSYARDEQFF
-,TRBV27,TRBJ2-2,-,TGTGCCAGCAGTTTCTCCAACCGGGGGGCGCGTATCACCGGGGAGCTGTTTTTT,CASSFSNRGARITGELFF
-,TRBV7-9,TRBJ2-5,-,TGTGCCAGCAGCTTAGGCCCGGAGCTGGGCCAAGAGACCCAGTACTTC,CASSLGPELGQETQYF
-,TRBV6-5,TRBJ2-1,-,TGTGCCAGCAGTTACTCTGAGGACTACAATGAGCAGTTCTTC,CASSYSEDYNEQFF
-,TRBV6-2/TRBV6-3,TRBJ1-2,-,TGTGCCAGCAGCTCCGGGACGAGCTACACCTTC,CASSSGTSYTF
-,TRBV7-2,TRBJ2-1,TRBD2,TGTGCCAGCAGCCCTGGACTAGTAGTTTTCTTC,CASSPGLVVFF
few,TRBV7-2,TRBJ2-7,-,TGTGCCAGCAGCACATTACAGGGCTACGAGCAGTACTTC,CASSTLQGYEQYF
-,TRBV15,TRBJ2-1,-,TGTGCCACCAGCAACCGACAGGTCCCCTTGCAGTTCTTC,CATSNRQVPLQFF
-,TRBV6-1,TRBJ2-1,-,TGTGCCAGCAGTGAAGGGGGGACTGTGGCGGAGCAGTTCTTC,CASSEGGTVAEQFF
-,TRBV28,TRBJ1-3,-,TGTGCCAGCAGCCCCGGGGGCCGAAACACCATATATTTT,CASSPGGRNTIYF
-,TRBV7-4,TRBJ2-1,-,TGTGCCCACGGGGGCAATCTTGGCAATGAGCAGTTCTTC,CAHGGNLGNEQFF
few,TRBV7-2,TRBJ1-1,-,TGTGCCAGCAGCTTGGCCCGGCCAAACACTGAAGCTTTCTTT,CASSLARPNTEAFF
few,TRBV25-1,TRBJ1-4,-,TGTGCCAGCCCACCGTTTCGGAGTGAAAAACTGTTTTTT,CASPPFRSEKLFF
few,TRBV7-2,TRBJ1-1,-,TGTGCCAGCAGCTTGGACAGATCGAACACTGAAGCTTTCTTT,CASSLDRSNTEAFF
-,TRBV20-1,TRBJ1-2,TRBD1,TGCAGTGCCGCTCAAAGGGGACAGGGGCCCCATGGCTACACCTTC,CSAAQRGQGPHGYTF
-,TRBV7-2,TRBJ1-1,-,TGTGCCAGCAGCCCCGGACGGTGGAGGAACACTGAAGCTTTCTTT,CASSPGRWRNTEAFF
-,TRBV10-3,TRBJ2-7,TRBD2,TGTGCCATCAGTGAGCTAGCGGGGAACCCCTACGAGCAGTACTTC,CAISELAGNPYEQYF
-,TRBV27,TRBJ2-7,TRBD1,TGTGCCAGCAGTCGAAGGACAGGGGTCTACGAGCAGTACTTC,CASSRRTGVYEQYF
-,TRBV12-3/TRBV12-4,TRBJ2-1,-,TGTGCCAGCAGTTCCCGTAGGGACCGCCTGGGGTCCTACAATGAGCAGTTCTTC,CASSSRRDRLGSYNEQFF
-,TRBV7-2,TRBJ2-1,TRBD2,TGTGCCAGCAGCTCCCAGGGGCTAGCGGGGTACAATGAGCAGTTCTTC,CASSSQGLAGYNEQFF
-,TRBV27,TRBJ2-5,TRBD1,TGTGCCAGCAGTCCGCGGGACAGGGCGCCGGAGACCCAGTACTTC,CASSPRDRAPETQYF
-,TRBV27,TRBJ1-4,-,TGTGCCAGCAGCCGGACAGACAACCATGAAAAACTGTTTTTT,CASSRTDNHEKLFF
-,TRBV30,TRBJ2-2,-,TGTGCCTGGAACAAGGGAGGTGACACCGGGGAGCTGTTTTTT,CAWNKGGDTGELFF
few,TRBV15,TRBJ2-7,-,TGTGCCACCTCCCCCTACGAGCAGTACTTC,CATSPYEQYF
few,TRBV7-6,TRBJ2-3,-,TGTGCCAGCAGCTTAAGAACCGGTGAGGGCACAGATACGCAGTATTTT,CASSLRTGEGTDTQYF
-,TRBV7-2,TRBJ1-5,-,TGTGCCAGCAGCTTATTCCAGGGGTCGGGAAATCAGCCCCAGCATTTT,CASSLFQGSGNQPQHF
-,TRBV7-2,TRBJ2-1,-,TGTGCCAGCAGCTTAGGCCCTGGAGACCCACAGTTCTTC,CASSLGPGDPQFF
-,TRBV5-6,TRBJ1-1,TRBD1,TGTGCCAGCAGCCAGACCGGGACAGGATACACTGAAGCTTTCTTT,CASSQTGTGYTEAFF